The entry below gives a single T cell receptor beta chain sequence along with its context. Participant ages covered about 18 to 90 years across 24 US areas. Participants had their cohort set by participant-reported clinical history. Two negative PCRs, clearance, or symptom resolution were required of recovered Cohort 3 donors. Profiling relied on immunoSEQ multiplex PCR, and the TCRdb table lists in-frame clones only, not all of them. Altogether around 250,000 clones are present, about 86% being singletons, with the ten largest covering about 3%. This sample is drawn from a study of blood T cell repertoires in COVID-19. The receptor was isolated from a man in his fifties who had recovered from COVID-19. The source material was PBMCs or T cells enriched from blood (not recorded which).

The CDR3 sequence: CASREGGAGNEKLFF. In nucleotides, the CDR3 is TGTGCCAGCAGGGAGGGCGGGGCAGGTAATGAAAAACTGTTTTTT. V is TRBV7-3 and J is TRBJ1-4; maybe TRBD1 (5 bases). The germline V gene encodes CDR1 SGHTA and CDR2 FQGTGA. The CDR3 totals 15 residues. V lost 6 bases and J 4 bases, leaving 15 bases between the germline ends.